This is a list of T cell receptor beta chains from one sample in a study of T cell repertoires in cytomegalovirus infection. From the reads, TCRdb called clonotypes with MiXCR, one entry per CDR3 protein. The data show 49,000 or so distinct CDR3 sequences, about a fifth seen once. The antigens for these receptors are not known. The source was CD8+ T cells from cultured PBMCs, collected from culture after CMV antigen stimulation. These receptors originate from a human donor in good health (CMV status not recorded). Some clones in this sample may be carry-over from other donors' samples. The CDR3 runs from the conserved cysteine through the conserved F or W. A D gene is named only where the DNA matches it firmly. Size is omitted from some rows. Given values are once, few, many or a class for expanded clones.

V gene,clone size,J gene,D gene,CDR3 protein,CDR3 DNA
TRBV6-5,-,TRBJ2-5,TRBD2,CASSYTSGQETQYF,TGTGCCAGCAGTTACACTAGCGGCCAAGAGACCCAGTACTTC
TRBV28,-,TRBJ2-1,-,CASSFLAAKDNEQFF,-
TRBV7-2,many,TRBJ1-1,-,CASSSTVNTEAFF,TGTGCCAGCAGCTCGACAGTGAACACTGAAGCTTTCTTT
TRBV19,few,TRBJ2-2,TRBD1,CASIPRDRGYTGELFF,TGTGCCAGTATTCCCCGGGACAGGGGTTACACCGGGGAGCTGTTTTTT
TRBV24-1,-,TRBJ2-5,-,CALSGAQYF,TGTGCGCTCTCTGGGGCCCAGTACTTC
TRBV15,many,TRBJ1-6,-,CATSRPYRDSPLHF,TGTGCCACCAGCAGACCTTACAGGGATTCACCCCTCCACTTT
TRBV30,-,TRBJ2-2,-,CAWNPNPGELFF,TGTGCCTGGAATCCCAATCCAGGGGAGCTGTTTTTT
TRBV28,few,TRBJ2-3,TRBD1,CASSLYAGGADTQYF,TGTGCCAGCAGTTTATACGCAGGGGGCGCAGATACGCAGTATTTT
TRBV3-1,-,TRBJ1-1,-,CASSQKTDRINTEAFF,TGTGCCAGCAGCCAGAAAACGGACAGAATAAACACTGAAGCTTTCTTT
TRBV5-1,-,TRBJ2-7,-,CASSLADQPFYEQYF,TGCGCCAGCAGCTTGGCCGACCAGCCCTTCTACGAGCAGTACTTC
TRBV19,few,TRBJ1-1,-,CASASGREAFF,TGTGCCAGTGCCTCGGGCCGTGAAGCTTTCTTT
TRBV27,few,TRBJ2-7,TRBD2,CASSLKASGYVYEQYF,TGTGCCAGCAGTTTAAAGGCTAGCGGGTATGTCTACGAGCAGTACTTC
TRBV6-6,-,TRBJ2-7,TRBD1,CASWTGAPYEQYF,TGTGCCAGTTGGACAGGGGCGCCCTACGAGCAGTACTTC
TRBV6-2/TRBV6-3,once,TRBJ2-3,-,CASSETGSTDTQYF,TGTGCCAGCAGTGAGACGGGGAGCACAGATACGCAGTATTTT
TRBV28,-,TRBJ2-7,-,CASRDGQLLGLSSYEQYF,TGTGCCAGCCGTGACGGACAACTACTAGGTCTGAGCTCCTACGAGCAGTACTTC
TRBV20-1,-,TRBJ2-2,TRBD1,CSAWDREDTGELFF,TGCAGTGCTTGGGACAGGGAGGACACCGGGGAGCTGTTTTTT
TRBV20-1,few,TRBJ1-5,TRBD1,CSARDRGLRPQHF,TGCAGTGCCAGGGACAGGGGGCTCCGGCCCCAGCATTTT
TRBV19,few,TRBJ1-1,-,CASSIASSEAFF,TGTGCCAGTAGTATAGCCTCCTCCGAAGCTTTCTTT
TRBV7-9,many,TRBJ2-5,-,CASAQGGEQTQYF,TGTGCCAGTGCTCAGGGCGGCGAGCAGACCCAGTACTTC
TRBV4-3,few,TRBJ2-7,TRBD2,CASSQDVRGGVDEEQYF,TGCGCCAGCAGCCAAGACGTCCGTGGGGGGGTGGACGAGGAGCAGTACTTC